Shown below are 7 T cell receptor beta chains from a single sample sequenced in a study of OX40 agonist ivuxolimab in advanced cancers. Profiling relied on immunoSEQ multiplex PCR, and the TCRdb table lists in-frame clones only, not all of them. The sample includes 75,000 to 90,000 clones, about 90% of them seen just once. Sequenced here: CD4+ or CD8+ T cells sorted from blood, sampled in a trial of the OX40 agonist ivuxolimab. The receptor set was obtained from an adult with an advanced solid tumor such as melanoma, head and neck, liver or kidney cancer.

The chain recombines TRBV11-2 with TRBJ2-2; TRBD1 aligns across 9 bases. The germline V gene encodes CDR1 SGHAT and CDR2 FQNNGV. The J segment lost 7 bases and the V segment lost 2 bases, leaving 11 bases of the junction unmatched. This CDR3 spans 17 amino acids. The CDR3 region has the DNA TGTGCCAGCAGCTTATCAACCGGGACAGGGAATTTCGGGGAGCTGTTTTTT. As protein: CASSLSTGTGNFGELFF.

The chain has TRBV5-1 and TRBJ1-1; a weak D match, TRBD1 (5 bases). The CDR3 runs to 17 residues. Germline CDR1 and CDR2: SGHRS and YFSETQ. Trimming cost V 0 bases and J 4 bases, with 19 bases left between them. DNA for the CDR3: TGCGCCAGCAGCTTGGTTCGGTTGGGCCTCGGGGGCACTGAAGCTTTCTTT. It is translated as CASSLVRLGLGGTEAFF.

The table lists this clone with a count of one. This sequence joins TRBV28 and TRBJ2-3, with D hard to call. The CDR3 runs to 13 residues. Per the germline V gene, CDR1 is MDHEN and CDR2 is SYDVKM. V was clipped by 3 bases and J by 2 bases, with 6 bases between them. For the CDR3, the DNA is TGTGCCAGCAGTTTGGGAAACACAGATACGCAGTATTTT. Translated: CASSLGNTDTQYF.

This clone was detected only once. The chain employs TRBV11-2 and TRBJ1-1; D perhaps matches TRBD1 (5 bases). Trimming removed 5 bases at V and 1 base at J, with 11 bases between. The CDR3 loop spans 14 amino acids. Germline loops: CDR1 SGHAT, CDR2 FQNNGV. The CDR3 is CASSPLGRNTEAFF. The DNA of the CDR3 is TGTGCCAGCAGCCCCCTGGGGCGGAACACTGAAGCTTTCTTT. Variable domain in full (rest from reference TRBV11-2 and TRBJ1-1): EAGVAQSPRYKIIEKRQSVAFWCNPISGHATLYWYQQILGQGPKLLIQFQNNGVVDDSQLPKDRFSAERLKGVDSTLKIQPAKLEDSAVYLCASSPLGRNTEAFFGQGTRLTVV.

This chain joins TRBV28 and TRBJ2-1, with 8 positions matching TRBD2. The CDR3 length is 16 residues. CDR1 and CDR2 (germline): MDHEN, SYDVKM. V lost 5 bases and J lost 8; bases outside the gene matches: 14. CDR3 amino acids: CASSTIAGRVYYEQFF. CDR3 coding DNA: TGTGCCAGCAGTACCATAGCGGGAAGAGTGTATTATGAGCAGTTCTTC.

The J gene is TRBJ2-2, the V gene TRBV28, with 8 bases matching TRBD1. After removal of 3 bases from V and 6 bases from J, the junction contained 0 bases not matched to a gene. The germline V gene encodes CDR1 MDHEN and CDR2 SYDVKM. This CDR3 contains 13 residues. This chain's CDR3 is CASSFRGPGELFF. The CDR3 DNA is TGTGCCAGCAGTTTCAGGGGGCCCGGGGAGCTGTTTTTT.

The V call is TRBV28, the J call TRBJ2-5; D may be TRBD1 or TRBD2 (5 bases each). Germline values: CDR1 MDHEN, CDR2 SYDVKM. The V and J ends lost 6 bases and 5 bases respectively, with 19 bases between them. The CDR3 is 15 residues long. This CDR3 is CASSPLSGWGETQYF. Here the CDR3 DNA reads TGTGCCAGCAGCCCACTTTCCGGTTGGGGGGAGACCCAGTACTTC.